This TCR beta chain was recorded in a study of tumour-infiltrating T cells in Burkitt lymphoma. Whole-study context: Overall and progression-free survival were predicted by productive clonality.

The CDR3 spans 13 residues. The germline gives CDR1 WNHNN, CDR2 SYGVQD (reference sequence). V lost 4 bases to trimming and J lost 7 bases; unmatched junction nucleotides: 3. This clone qualifies as medium-sized. The protocol was immunoSEQ multiplex PCR, while the TCRdb copy is restricted to in-frame clones and leaves out a portion. The sample records about 14,000 clones, approximately 29% being singletons. The chain links TRBV10-1 to TRBJ1-5; 8 nucleotides align to TRBD1. The sample taken for sequencing was tumor tissue. The TCR originated in a human donor with diffuse large B-cell lymphoma. The CDR3 reads CASSAAGGQPQHF. DNA for the CDR3: TGCGCCAGCAGTGCGGCAGGGGGCCAGCCCCAGCATTTT.